The present entry profiles one TCR beta chain with its context. Its antigen is not known. The data are from a study of cytomegalovirus exposure and HLA in healthy donors. Study-wide points: Being productive about 87% or about 30% of the time was typical of most TCR beta V segments in an earlier analysis. The authors enumerated over 150 TCR beta chains as linked to cytomegalovirus.

The CDR3 is 17 amino acids. The V and J ends lost 2 bases and 2 bases, in that order; junction bases with no gene match: 4. Germline CDR1 is MGHRA and CDR2 is YSYEKL. Researchers ran the PCR with 60 Vbeta and 13 Jbeta primers. The repertoire was sequenced with immunoSEQ multiplex PCR; TCRdb's copy has only in-frame clones and lacks some. The sample yields around 120,000 clones, 65% to 90% seen once. This chain links TRBV4-1 with TRBJ2-3; TRBD2 matches 13 bases. The TCR originated in a girl aged 2 to 10 in good health and CMV-seronegative. The sequencing input was PBMCs. CDR3 loop: CASSQLGLAGTTDTQYF. CDR3 sequence (DNA): TGCGCCAGCAGCCAATTGGGACTAGCGGGAACCACAGATACGCAGTATTTT.